This is a list of T cell receptor beta chains from one sample in a study of cytomegalovirus exposure and HLA in healthy donors. Some clones are missing from TCRdb's copy, which holds only in-frame ones; the method was immunoSEQ multiplex PCR. Of about 110,000 clones in the sample, approximately 83% were seen once. Sequencing input: PBMCs. The receptors derive from a man between 35 and 55 years old in good health and CMV-seronegative. Both conserved end residues are part of each CDR3. D genes are given only for firm matches. Size values are once, few and many counts, or a class for expanded clones, and some rows have none.

DNA: TGTGCCAGCAGTTTATCCCCCCCGGTTCGAGGCGGCGAGCAGTACTTC
CDR3: CASSLSPPVRGGEQYF
D: -
size: -
J: TRBJ2-7
V: TRBV27

DNA: TGCGCCAGCAGCGGACAGGGAACTAACTATGGCTACACCTTC
CDR3: CASSGQGTNYGYTF
D: TRBD1
size: few
J: TRBJ1-2
V: TRBV5-1

DNA: TGTGCCAGCAGCTTAGTAGCGGGCTCCTACAATGAGCAGTTCTTC
CDR3: CASSLVAGSYNEQFF
D: TRBD2
size: -
J: TRBJ2-1
V: TRBV5-6

DNA: TGTGCCAGCTCCCCTGGGACAGGGTCTTACAATGAGCAGTTCTTC
CDR3: CASSPGTGSYNEQFF
D: TRBD1
size: -
J: TRBJ2-1
V: TRBV18

DNA: TGTGCCAGCAGTTCTGGGGCCTTGGAGCAGTACTTC
CDR3: CASSSGALEQYF
D: -
size: -
J: TRBJ2-7
V: TRBV27

DNA: TGTGCCAGCAGCCAAGATCTAGGTGGCTACGAGCAGTACTTC
CDR3: CASSQDLGGYEQYF
D: -
size: -
J: TRBJ2-7
V: TRBV4-2

DNA: TGTGCCAGCAGCGAACTAAGGACTAGCGGGGTCTACGAGCAGTACTTC
CDR3: CASSELRTSGVYEQYF
D: TRBD2
size: -
J: TRBJ2-7
V: TRBV6-1

DNA: TGTGCCAGCAGCCCTGGGACAGGGGTAGGCACCGGGGAGCTGTTTTTT
CDR3: CASSPGTGVGTGELFF
D: TRBD1
size: -
J: TRBJ2-2
V: TRBV6-6

DNA: TGTGCCAGCAGTGCCCGGTCAGCTTTCTTT
CDR3: CASSARSAFF
D: -
size: -
J: TRBJ1-1
V: TRBV28

DNA: TGTGCCAGCAGCTTCGCGGACAGGCAATATGGCTACACCTTC
CDR3: CASSFADRQYGYTF
D: TRBD1
size: -
J: TRBJ1-2
V: TRBV5-6

DNA: TGTGCCTGGAGTGCCTTCGGGGACGAGCAGTACTTC
CDR3: CAWSAFGDEQYF
D: -
size: -
J: TRBJ2-7
V: TRBV30

DNA: TGCGCCAGCAGTGCGGGGACCGGGGCCTCTAGCACAGATACGCAGTATTTT
CDR3: CASSAGTGASSTDTQYF
D: -
size: -
J: TRBJ2-3
V: TRBV5-1

DNA: TGCGCCAGCAGCTTGGGGGGACTAGCGGACAATGAGCAGTTCTTC
CDR3: CASSLGGLADNEQFF
D: TRBD2
size: once
J: TRBJ2-1
V: TRBV5-1

DNA: TGTGCCAGCAGCGGAGGTACAGTTGGCACTGAAGCTTTCTTT
CDR3: CASSGGTVGTEAFF
D: -
size: -
J: TRBJ1-1
V: TRBV6-6

DNA: TGTGCCACCCTGCCTGAGACAGGGCCGTACGAGCAGTACTTC
CDR3: CATLPETGPYEQYF
D: TRBD1
size: -
J: TRBJ2-7
V: TRBV28

DNA: TGTGCCACCTCCTATTCACCCCTCCACTTT
CDR3: CATSYSPLHF
D: -
size: -
J: TRBJ1-6
V: TRBV14

DNA: TGTGCCAGCAGTGAAGTTGTCAGGGGCTATGAGCAGTTCTTC
CDR3: CASSEVVRGYEQFF
D: -
size: -
J: TRBJ2-1
V: TRBV2

DNA: TGTGCCAGCAGCCAAGGTAACAGGGAAACCTTCTATGGCTACACCTTC
CDR3: CASSQGNRETFYGYTF
D: -
size: -
J: TRBJ1-2
V: TRBV4-2

DNA: TGTGCCAGCAGGGACAGGGGTAATTCACCCCTCCACTTT
CDR3: CASRDRGNSPLHF
D: TRBD1
size: -
J: TRBJ1-6
V: TRBV6-5

DNA: TGTGCCAGCAGCTTCCGGGAAGCCTACGAGCAGTACTTC
CDR3: CASSFREAYEQYF
D: -
size: -
J: TRBJ2-7
V: TRBV5-6

DNA: TGTGCCAGCAGCCAAGGGACAGGGGTTGGATATGGCTACACCTTC
CDR3: CASSQGTGVGYGYTF
D: TRBD1
size: -
J: TRBJ1-2
V: TRBV14

DNA: TGTGCCAGCTTTCCCGGAGACAGCTCCTACGAGCAGTACTTC
CDR3: CASFPGDSSYEQYF
D: -
size: -
J: TRBJ2-7
V: TRBV2

DNA: TGCAGCGCGGGGGTGGGTTCTGAAAAACTGTTTTTT
CDR3: CSAGVGSEKLFF
D: -
size: -
J: TRBJ1-4
V: TRBV29-1

DNA: TGTGCCAGCAGCCAATCGAACAGGGGAACCTACGAGCAGTACTTC
CDR3: CASSQSNRGTYEQYF
D: TRBD1
size: -
J: TRBJ2-7
V: TRBV16

DNA: TGCGCCAGCAGGCCAGGGACAGGGGAGTCGGGGGGCTACACCTTC
CDR3: CASRPGTGESGGYTF
D: TRBD1
size: -
J: TRBJ1-2
V: TRBV5-1

DNA: TGTGCCAGCAGCCCGAGAGGGACAAAGTCCGAGACCCAGTACTTC
CDR3: CASSPRGTKSETQYF
D: -
size: -
J: TRBJ2-5
V: TRBV7-2

DNA: TGTGCCAGCAGCGTAGAGGATCAGGCCCTCTATGGCTACACCTTC
CDR3: CASSVEDQALYGYTF
D: -
size: -
J: TRBJ1-2
V: TRBV9

DNA: TGTGCCAGCAGTCAGGGCGACAGTTCAACTAATGAAAAACTGTTTTTT
CDR3: CASSQGDSSTNEKLFF
D: -
size: once
J: TRBJ1-4
V: TRBV11-2

DNA: TGTGCCAGTAGCCAACAGCGGGGAGCTAACTATGGCTACACCTTC
CDR3: CASSQQRGANYGYTF
D: -
size: -
J: TRBJ1-2
V: TRBV19

DNA: TGTGCCTGGAGTGTACCAGGGAATAATTCACCCCTCCACTTT
CDR3: CAWSVPGNNSPLHF
D: -
size: few
J: TRBJ1-6
V: TRBV30

DNA: TGTGCCAGCAGTGGGACAGGTCGGAATGAAAAACTGTTTTTT
CDR3: CASSGTGRNEKLFF
D: TRBD1
size: -
J: TRBJ1-4
V: TRBV6-1

DNA: TGTGCCAGCAGTGAAAACAGGGCAAGGAACACTGAAGCTTTCTTT
CDR3: CASSENRARNTEAFF
D: -
size: -
J: TRBJ1-1
V: TRBV6-1

DNA: TGTGCCATCGTGCGTGGACAGGGAAGCGGCTACACCTTC
CDR3: CAIVRGQGSGYTF
D: TRBD1
size: -
J: TRBJ1-2
V: TRBV10-3

DNA: TGTGCCAGCAGATTAGAACAGGGGGCCCCCGGGGAGCTGTTTTTT
CDR3: CASRLEQGAPGELFF
D: TRBD1
size: -
J: TRBJ2-2
V: TRBV6-5

DNA: TGTGCCAGCAGTTTGACAGGGGCGAGAAGCTCCTACGAGCAGTACTTC
CDR3: CASSLTGARSSYEQYF
D: TRBD1
size: -
J: TRBJ2-7
V: TRBV6-5

DNA: TGTGCCAGCAGCAGGGGACAAGCAGCTTGGGGCACTGAAGCTTTCTTT
CDR3: CASSRGQAAWGTEAFF
D: -
size: -
J: TRBJ1-1
V: TRBV7-9

DNA: TGTGCCAGCAGTGAAGCAGGACAGCCGAACACTGAAGCTTTCTTT
CDR3: CASSEAGQPNTEAFF
D: -
size: -
J: TRBJ1-1
V: TRBV25-1

DNA: TGTGCCAGCAGCTTGAACGGGGGTAATCGAGCTTTCTTT
CDR3: CASSLNGGNRAFF
D: -
size: -
J: TRBJ1-1
V: TRBV7-6

DNA: TGTGCCAGCAGCTCACAGGGGGGCTCTGGAAACACCATATATTTT
CDR3: CASSSQGGSGNTIYF
D: TRBD1
size: once
J: TRBJ1-3
V: TRBV5-4

DNA: TGTGCCAGCAGCCAAGTCCTCCGGGGAATCGAAAACACCGGGGAGCTGTTTTTT
CDR3: CASSQVLRGIENTGELFF
D: -
size: -
J: TRBJ2-2
V: TRBV4-2

DNA: TGTGCCAGCAGTCGGGGACAAGGGAACACTGAAGCTTTCTTT
CDR3: CASSRGQGNTEAFF
D: -
size: -
J: TRBJ1-1
V: TRBV6-5

DNA: TGCGCCAGCAGCCCTTCGGTCGAGGGAACCCTCCACTTT
CDR3: CASSPSVEGTLHF
D: -
size: -
J: TRBJ1-6
V: TRBV5-1

DNA: TGCGCCAGCAGCCAAGATTCCCAGGGTACTGAAGCTTTCTTT
CDR3: CASSQDSQGTEAFF
D: -
size: -
J: TRBJ1-1
V: TRBV4-1

DNA: TGCAGCGTTGAGGATCCGGGACTAGGCGAGACCCAGTACTTC
CDR3: CSVEDPGLGETQYF
D: TRBD2
size: -
J: TRBJ2-5
V: TRBV29-1

DNA: TGTGCCAGCAGCTCAGGGGTATTTCAGCCCCAGCATTTT
CDR3: CASSSGVFQPQHF
D: -
size: few
J: TRBJ1-5
V: TRBV7-9

DNA: TGCGCCAGCAACCAGGGACAGGGAAACGGCTACACCTTC
CDR3: CASNQGQGNGYTF
D: TRBD1
size: -
J: TRBJ1-2
V: TRBV5-1

DNA: TGTGCCAGCAGCTTAAGAGGGCGCAATCAGCCCCAGCATTTT
CDR3: CASSLRGRNQPQHF
D: -
size: few
J: TRBJ1-5
V: TRBV13

DNA: TGTGCCACCCGGAGGCAAGAGACCCAGTACTTC
CDR3: CATRRQETQYF
D: -
size: -
J: TRBJ2-5
V: TRBV6-5

DNA: TGTGCCAGCAGAGACACTCAAGAGACCCAGTACTTC
CDR3: CASRDTQETQYF
D: -
size: -
J: TRBJ2-5
V: TRBV6-5

DNA: TGTGCCAGCAGCCACTCTGGGGCCAACGTCCTGACTTTC
CDR3: CASSHSGANVLTF
D: -
size: once
J: TRBJ2-6
V: TRBV7-2

DNA: TGTGCCAGCAGTTTGGACAGTAATTCACCCCTCCACTTT
CDR3: CASSLDSNSPLHF
D: -
size: once
J: TRBJ1-6
V: TRBV2

DNA: TGTGCCAGCAGCACAGGAGGGGGGGGGAACACTGAAGCTTTCTTT
CDR3: CASSTGGGGNTEAFF
D: -
size: -
J: TRBJ1-1
V: TRBV2

DNA: TGTGCCAGCAGCCAGGCGGGGGCAGAGGTCAGTCGGGGCTACACCTTC
CDR3: CASSQAGAEVSRGYTF
D: -
size: -
J: TRBJ1-2
V: TRBV4-2